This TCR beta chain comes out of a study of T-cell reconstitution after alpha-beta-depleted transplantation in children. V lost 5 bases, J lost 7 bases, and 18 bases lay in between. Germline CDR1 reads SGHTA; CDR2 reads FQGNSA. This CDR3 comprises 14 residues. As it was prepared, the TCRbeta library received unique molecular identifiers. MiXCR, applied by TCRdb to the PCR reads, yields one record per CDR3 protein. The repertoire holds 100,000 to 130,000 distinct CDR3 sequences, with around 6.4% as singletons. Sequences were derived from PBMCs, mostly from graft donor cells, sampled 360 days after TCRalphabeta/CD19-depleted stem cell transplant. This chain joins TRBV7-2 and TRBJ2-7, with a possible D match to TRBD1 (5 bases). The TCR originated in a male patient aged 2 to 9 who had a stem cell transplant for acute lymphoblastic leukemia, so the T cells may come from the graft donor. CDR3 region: CASSLLTQGGEQYF. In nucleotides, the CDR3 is TGTGCCAGCAGCCTTCTGACCCAGGGTGGTGAGCAGTACTTC.